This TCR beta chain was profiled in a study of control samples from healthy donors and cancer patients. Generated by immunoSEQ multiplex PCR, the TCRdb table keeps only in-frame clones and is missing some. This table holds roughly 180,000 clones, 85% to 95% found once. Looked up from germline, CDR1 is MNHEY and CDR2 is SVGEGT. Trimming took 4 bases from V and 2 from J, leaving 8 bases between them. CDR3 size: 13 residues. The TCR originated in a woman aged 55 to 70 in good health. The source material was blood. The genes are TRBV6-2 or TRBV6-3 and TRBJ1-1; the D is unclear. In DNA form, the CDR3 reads TGTGCCAGCAGTTCAGGCCCTAACACTGAAGCTTTCTTT. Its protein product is CASSSGPNTEAFF.